This TCR beta chain was captured in a study of regulatory T cells in long-lasting Graves disease. CDR1 is SGHTA, CDR2 FQGNSA, per germline. The CDR3 runs 14 residues. The V gene lost 2 bases and the J gene lost 4 bases, with 9 bases spanning the gap. This clonotype has a count of ten or more. Described time point: newly diagnosed GD, antithyroid drugs for less than 3 months. Extracted RNA from PBMCs served as the source of the TCR library. Both iRepertoire HTBI primers and Arm-PCR of CDR3 regions were used to build the TCR beta libraries. TCRdb reprocessed the multiplex PCR reads with MiXCR, giving one entry per CDR3 protein. This repertoire shows roughly 250,000 distinct CDR3 sequences, approximately 20% found once; its top ten account for 13% to 15%. The sample was also reused in another study, on T cells in Graves' hyperthyroidism and ophthalmopathy. That source adds: The model's output predicted ophthalmopathy at a median of roughly 6.9 months prior to onset.

This sequence was found in a woman in her thirties with Graves disease. Here the sequenced sample was peripheral blood mononuclear cells (PBMCs), taken at new diagnosis, from a patient treated with antithyroid drugs. This chain connects TRBV7-2 to TRBJ2-1; D uncertain. CDR3 loop: CASSLLLSYNEQFF. For the CDR3, the DNA is TGTGCCAGCAGCTTACTCTTAAGTTACAATGAGCAGTTCTTC.